These 5 T cell receptor beta chains were all obtained from the same sample, sequenced in a study of blood T cells in healthy people across ages. A sample-barcoded 5' primer and a J-beta primer mix were used in a second PCR of about 7 to 12 cycles. TCRdb independently ran MiXCR on the 5' RACE reads; one entry per CDR3 protein. The data contain fewer than 2,000,000 distinct CDR3 sequences, about 35% of them seen just once; the ten biggest clones take up 11%. Specimen: blood. These TCRs come from a woman aged 25 to 45 in good health.

CDR3 loop: CASSKVRTSGSTDTQYF. The CDR3, as DNA: TGTGCCAGCAGCAAAGTCCGTACTAGCGGCAGCACAGATACGCAGTATTTT. The chain employs TRBV21-1 and TRBJ2-3; TRBD2 was called by the table and not checked on the DNA. TRBV21-1 is assigned pseudogene status. The CDR3 loop spans 17 amino acids.

A few counts support this clonotype. The J gene is TRBJ1-4, the V gene TRBV2; D might be TRBD1 (5 bases). The CDR3 covers 13 residues. Germline CDR1 is SNHLY and CDR2 is FYNNEI. V was shortened by 0 bases and J by 10 bases, with 9 bases between the two germline ends. The CDR3 nucleotides read TGTGCCAGCAGTGAAGCGCTTGGGGGAAAACTGTTTTTT. Amino acid sequence: CASSEALGGKLFF.

To note about this clonotype: With a much larger clone just one base away, this may be a read error. This sequence joins TRBV12-3 or TRBV12-4 and TRBJ2-7; possibly TRBD2 for D (6 bases). This CDR3 is built from 14 residues. Between the trimmed V and J ends, which lost 5 bases and 5 bases, there was a span of 16 bases. Here the CDR3 reads CASSPNDGEDEQYF. The CDR3 bases are TGTGCCAGCAGTCCGAATGACGGGGAGGACGAGCAGTACTTC.

Concerning this clonotype: This may stem from a read error, because a much larger clone lies one nucleotide away. As DNA, the CDR3 is TGCAGCGTTGAAAAGGGACGGGGGGCCTACGAGCAGTACTTC. Its protein product is CSVEKGRGAYEQYF. The chain employs TRBV29-1 and TRBJ2-7, with 7 bases matching TRBD2. This CDR3 contains 14 residues. The germline V gene encodes CDR1 SQVTM and CDR2 ANQGSEA. Trimming took 2 bases from V and 2 from J; bases not matched to a gene: 6.

The chain carries TRBV5-1 and TRBJ2-1; 12 bases align to TRBD2. With 6 bases clipped from V and 1 base from J, the junction kept 11 bases outside the gene matches. CDR1 is SGHRS, CDR2 YFSETQ, per germline. The CDR3 is 18 residues long. The CDR3 sequence: CASTGRLAGEASYNEQFF. The CDR3 DNA reads as TGCGCCAGCACCGGTCGACTAGCGGGAGAGGCATCCTACAATGAGCAGTTCTTC.